Given below is one TCR beta chain in context. This CDR3 spans 16 amino acids. Trimming took 2 bases from V and 5 from J; bases not matched to a gene: 8. Germline loops: CDR1 MGHRA, CDR2 YSYEKL. PCR was performed using 60 Vbeta and 13 Jbeta primers. Data came from immunoSEQ multiplex PCR; TCRdb stores just in-frame clones and leaves some out. This sample carries some 83,000 clones, with approximately 1.1% going to the ten biggest clones. This sample was included in a study of cytomegalovirus exposure and HLA in healthy donors. This chain links TRBV4-1 with TRBJ1-2; 10 nucleotides line up with TRBD1. The sample comprised PBMCs. The sequence derives from a woman under 40 in good health and CMV-seronegative. DNA for the CDR3: TGCGCCAGCAGCCAACCTCGACAGGGGGCATATTATGGCTACACCTTC. It yields the protein CASSQPRQGAYYGYTF.